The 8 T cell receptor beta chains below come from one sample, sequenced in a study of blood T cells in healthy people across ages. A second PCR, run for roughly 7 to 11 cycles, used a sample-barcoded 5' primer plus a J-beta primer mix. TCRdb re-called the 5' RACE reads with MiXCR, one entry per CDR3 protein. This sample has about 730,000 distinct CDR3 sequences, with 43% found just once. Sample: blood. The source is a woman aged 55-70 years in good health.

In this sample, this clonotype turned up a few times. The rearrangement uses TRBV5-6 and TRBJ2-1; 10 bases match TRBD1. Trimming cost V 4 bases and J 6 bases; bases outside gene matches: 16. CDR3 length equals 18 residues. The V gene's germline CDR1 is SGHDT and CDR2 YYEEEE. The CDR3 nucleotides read TGTGCCAGCAGCCCCGGGGGGACAGGGGTCTCCTCGACCAATGAGCAGTTCTTC. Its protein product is CASSPGGTGVSSTNEQFF.

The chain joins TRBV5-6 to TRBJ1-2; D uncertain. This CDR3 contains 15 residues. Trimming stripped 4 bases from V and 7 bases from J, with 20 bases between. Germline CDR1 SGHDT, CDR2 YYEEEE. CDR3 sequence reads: CASSPPNLDGLGYTF. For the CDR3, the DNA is TGTGCCAGCAGCCCCCCAAACCTAGACGGTCTTGGCTACACCTTC.

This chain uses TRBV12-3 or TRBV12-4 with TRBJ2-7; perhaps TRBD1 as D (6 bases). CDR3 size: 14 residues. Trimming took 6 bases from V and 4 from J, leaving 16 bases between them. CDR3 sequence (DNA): TGTGCCAGCAGCCCCCTCGGACAGTTATACGAGCAGTACTTC. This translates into CASSPLGQLYEQYF.

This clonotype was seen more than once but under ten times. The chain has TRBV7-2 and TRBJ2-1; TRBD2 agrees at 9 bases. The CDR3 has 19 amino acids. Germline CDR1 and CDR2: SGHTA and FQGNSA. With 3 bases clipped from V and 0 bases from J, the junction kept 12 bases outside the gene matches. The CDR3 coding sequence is TGTGCCAGCAGCTTCCATGCTAGCGGGACCGTGAGCTCCTACAATGAGCAGTTCTTC. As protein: CASSFHASGTVSSYNEQFF.

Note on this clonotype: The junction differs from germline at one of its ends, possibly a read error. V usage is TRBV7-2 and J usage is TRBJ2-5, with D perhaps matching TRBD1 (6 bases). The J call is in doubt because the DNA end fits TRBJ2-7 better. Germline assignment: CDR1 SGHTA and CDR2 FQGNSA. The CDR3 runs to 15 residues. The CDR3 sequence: CASSLGWRTEGEQYF. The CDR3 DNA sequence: TGTGCTAGCAGCTTAGGTTGGAGGACAGAGGGCGAGCAGTACTTC.

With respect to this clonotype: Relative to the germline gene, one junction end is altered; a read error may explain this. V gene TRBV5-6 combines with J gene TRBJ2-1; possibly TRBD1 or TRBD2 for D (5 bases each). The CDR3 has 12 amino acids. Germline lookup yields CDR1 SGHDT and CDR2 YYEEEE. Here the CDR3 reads CTSSPSEGQQFF. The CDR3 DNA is TGTACCAGCAGCCCTTCTGAGGGACAGCAGTTCTTC.

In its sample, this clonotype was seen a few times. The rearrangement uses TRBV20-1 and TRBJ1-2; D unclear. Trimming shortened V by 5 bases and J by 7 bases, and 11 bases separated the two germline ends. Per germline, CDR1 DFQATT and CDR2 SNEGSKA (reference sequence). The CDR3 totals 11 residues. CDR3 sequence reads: CSAGGGVGYTF. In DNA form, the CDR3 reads TGCAGTGCTGGCGGCGGGGTTGGCTACACCTTC.

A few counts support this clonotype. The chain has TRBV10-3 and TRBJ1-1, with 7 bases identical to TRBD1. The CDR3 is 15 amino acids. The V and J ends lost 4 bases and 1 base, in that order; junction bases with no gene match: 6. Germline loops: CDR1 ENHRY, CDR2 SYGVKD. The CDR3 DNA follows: TGTGCCATCAGTGGACAGGGAGGGCGGAACACTGAAGCTTTCTTT. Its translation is CAISGQGGRNTEAFF.